This is a list of T cell receptor beta chains from one sample in a study of memory B cells and T cells in multiple sclerosis. TCRdb's copy holds only in-frame clones and misses some; the assay was immunoSEQ multiplex PCR. This repertoire shows some 49,000 clones, over 75% found once; its top ten account for more than 0.95%. These TCRs' antigens remain unknown. The source material was PBMCs from blood kept in culture. The receptors come from a human donor with multiple sclerosis. Both conserved end residues are part of each CDR3. The D gene is left open where the match is weak. The size entry is marked missing in some rows and otherwise reads once, few, many or a size class.

J gene | D gene | V gene | clone size | CDR3 protein | CDR3 DNA
TRBJ2-1 | TRBD2 | TRBV5-8 | NA | CASSFGLAGNEQFF | TGTGCCAGCAGCTTTGGACTAGCGGGGAATGAGCAGTTCTTC
TRBJ2-7 | NA | TRBV6-5 | NA | CASSATARAAYEQYF | TGTGCCAGCAGTGCGACAGCGAGGGCCGCCTACGAGCAGTACTTC
TRBJ2-4 | TRBD1 | TRBV5-4 | NA | CASSAKQGAENIQYF | TGTGCCAGCAGCGCGAAACAGGGGGCGGAAAACATTCAGTACTTC
TRBJ1-1 | TRBD1 | TRBV7-2 | NA | CASSFRGGTEAFF | TGTGCCAGCAGCTTCAGGGGGGGGACTGAAGCTTTCTTT
TRBJ1-6 | TRBD1 | TRBV27 | NA | CASSGRQGMGNSPLHF | TGTGCCAGCAGTGGCAGACAGGGTATGGGTAATTCACCCCTCCACTTT
TRBJ1-1 | NA | TRBV27 | NA | CASIDRMNTEAFF | TGTGCCAGCATCGACAGAATGAACACTGAAGCTTTCTTT
TRBJ1-1 | NA | TRBV2 | NA | CASEGVGNTEAFF | TGTGCCAGCGAGGGGGTGGGAAACACTGAAGCTTTCTTT
TRBJ2-1 | NA | TRBV7-9 | NA | CASSLSYNEQFF | TGTGCCAGCAGCTTATCCTACAATGAGCAGTTCTTC
TRBJ2-2 | TRBD2 | TRBV25-1 | NA | CASSELGASGEGGELFF | TGTGCCAGCAGTGAATTGGGGGCTAGCGGGGAAGGCGGGGAGCTGTTTTTT
TRBJ2-7 | NA | TRBV21-1 | NA | CASSVKRTGPSYEQYF | TGTGCCAGCAGCGTCAAACGGACAGGTCCGTCCTACGAGCAGTACTTC
TRBJ1-2 | NA | TRBV6-5 | NA | CASSYSYAGSFGYTF | TGTGCCAGCAGTTACTCGTATGCAGGGAGCTTTGGCTACACCTTC
TRBJ2-1 | TRBD2 | TRBV6-1 | NA | CASSEVPNPLAANNEQFF | TGTGCCAGCAGTGAAGTGCCTAACCCTCTAGCGGCCAACAATGAGCAGTTCTTC
TRBJ2-3 | NA | TRBV5-8 | few | CASSSKRLTDTQYF | TGTGCCAGCAGCTCCAAACGACTGACAGATACGCAGTATTTT
TRBJ1-1 | NA | TRBV15 | NA | CATSYTEGTQAFF | TGTGCCACCAGCTACACTGAGGGGACACAAGCTTTCTTT
TRBJ2-3 | TRBD1 | TRBV2 | NA | CASRDRGGADTQYF | TGTGCCAGCAGGGACAGGGGTGGCGCAGATACGCAGTATTTT
TRBJ2-1 | TRBD2 | TRBV7-8 | NA | CASSYRGGSGGYEQFF | TGTGCCAGCAGTTATAGGGGTGGTAGCGGGGGGTATGAGCAGTTCTTC
TRBJ2-1 | NA | TRBV19 | NA | CASRDHGGFTQFF | TGTGCCAGTAGGGACCATGGGGGCTTTACGCAGTTCTTC
TRBJ2-7 | NA | TRBV19 | NA | CASSGGGEQYF | TGTGCCAGTAGCGGGGGAGGCGAGCAGTACTTC
TRBJ2-7 | TRBD2 | TRBV7-9 | NA | CASSPSGASYEQYF | TGTGCCAGCAGCCCTAGCGGGGCCTCCTACGAGCAGTACTTC
TRBJ2-2 | NA | TRBV5-1 | NA | CASSLAVQVGELFF | TGCGCCAGCAGCTTGGCCGTTCAAGTAGGGGAGCTGTTTTTT
TRBJ2-3 | TRBD2 | TRBV19 | NA | CASKLAGETDTQYF | TGTGCCAGTAAACTAGCGGGGGAGACAGATACGCAGTATTTT
TRBJ2-7 | TRBD2 | TRBV30 | NA | CAWSVRGVEQYF | TGTGCCTGGAGTGTACGGGGGGTCGAGCAGTACTTC
TRBJ1-1 | TRBD1 | TRBV5-6 | NA | CASSVNRGGSTEAFF | TGTGCCAGCAGCGTTAACAGGGGTGGGTCCACTGAAGCTTTCTTT
TRBJ2-7 | NA | TRBV6-1 | NA | CASGALTPSYEQYF | TGTGCCAGCGGAGCCCTGACGCCCTCCTACGAGCAGTACTTC
TRBJ1-1 | NA | TRBV4-1 | few | CASSQGLINTEAFF | TGCGCCAGCAGCCAAGGCCTTATTAACACTGAAGCTTTCTTT
TRBJ1-2 | NA | TRBV30 | NA | CAWSQTSSNTF | TGTGCCTGGAGTCAGACATCAAGCAACACCTTC
TRBJ1-5 | TRBD1 | TRBV27 | NA | CASSTHQGVQPQHF | TGTGCCAGCAGTACCCACCAGGGGGTACAGCCCCAGCATTTT
TRBJ2-1 | TRBD2 | TRBV7-9 | NA | CASSSRGGSYNEQFF | TGTGCCAGCAGCTCCCGGGGGGGCTCCTACAATGAGCAGTTCTTC
TRBJ2-3 | NA | TRBV2 | NA | CASSAFLYTDTQYF | TGTGCCAGCAGTGCATTCTTATACACAGATACGCAGTATTTT
TRBJ2-1 | NA | TRBV27 | NA | CASSYRSYNEQFF | TGTGCCAGCAGCTACCGCTCCTACAATGAGCAGTTCTTC
TRBJ1-4 | NA | TRBV29-1 | once | CSVLETEGEKLFF | TGCAGCGTCCTAGAAACGGAGGGGGAAAAACTGTTTTTT
TRBJ1-5 | NA | TRBV7-2 | once | CASSLAGLGWQPQHF | TGTGCCAGCAGCTTAGCCGGCCTCGGGTGGCAGCCCCAGCATTTT
TRBJ1-4 | NA | TRBV5-6 | NA | CASSLVSGDNEKLFF | TGTGCCAGCAGCTTGGTTTCAGGGGACAATGAAAAACTGTTTTTT
TRBJ2-5 | TRBD2 | TRBV15 | NA | CATERGETQYF | TGTGCCACGGAGCGGGGAGAGACCCAGTACTTC
TRBJ1-6 | NA | TRBV9 | few | CAPPVGYNSPLHF | TGTGCCCCCCCTGTCGGTTATAATTCACCCCTCCACTTT
TRBJ2-3 | NA | TRBV27 | NA | CASSWDGLTDTQYF | TGTGCCAGCAGTTGGGACGGACTCACAGATACGCAGTATTTT
TRBJ2-3 | TRBD2 | TRBV7-8 | NA | CASSLARLAGGSDTQYF | TGTGCCAGCAGCTTAGCGCGGCTAGCGGGGGGCTCAGATACGCAGTATTTT
TRBJ1-1 | NA | TRBV12-5 | NA | CASGLDGTRTEAFF | TGTGCTAGTGGCCTCGACGGGACGAGGACTGAAGCTTTCTTT
TRBJ1-5 | NA | TRBV7-4 | NA | CASSSWTAPPHQPQHF | TGTGCCAGCAGCTCCTGGACGGCCCCTCCCCACCAGCCCCAGCATTTT
TRBJ2-7 | TRBD2 | TRBV28 | NA | CASTSGGTSYEQYF | TGTGCCAGCACGAGCGGGGGGACCTCCTACGAGCAGTACTTC
TRBJ1-2 | NA | TRBV19 | NA | CASSIATRANYGYTF | TGTGCCAGTAGTATTGCGACCAGGGCGAACTATGGCTACACCTTC